This TCR beta chain was identified in a study of molecular identifiers for immune sequencing clone quantification. Regarding the study as a whole: Clones exceeding 20 RNA copies carried over 97% of effector molecules but under 1% of naive-cell molecules. Barcode collisions between identical TCR molecules could shrink estimates of highly expanded clone sizes.

Every naive CD8 library was made from between roughly 18,000 and 1,100,000 sorted cells with 10%, 30% or 50% RNA. Isolation of naive CD8 T cells was achieved by sorting on a CD8+CD4-CCR7+CD45RA+ phenotype. TCRdb passed the PCR reads through MiXCR, listing each CDR3 protein once. The sample has 490,000 or so distinct CDR3 sequences, about 21% seen once. The table lists this clonotype with many counts. Its antigen is undetermined. This receptor was identified in a human donor in good health. Some libraries in this study had Jurkat cell RNA spiked in. The sequencing sample was made of naive CD8+ T cells from blood, with Jurkat cell RNA spiked in. Subset given: FACS-sorted CD8+CD4-CCR7+CD45RA+ naive T cells.

This CDR3 is CASSQESGTGGEQYF. The DNA for the CDR3 is TGCGCCAGCAGCCAAGAATCTGGGACAGGGGGCGAGCAGTACTTC. This chain links TRBV4-1 with TRBJ2-7; TRBD1 agrees at 11 bases. The V gene's germline CDR1 is MGHRA and CDR2 YSYEKL. The CDR3 is made up of 15 amino acids. V gave up 0 bases and J gave up 6 bases; unmatched junction bases: 4.